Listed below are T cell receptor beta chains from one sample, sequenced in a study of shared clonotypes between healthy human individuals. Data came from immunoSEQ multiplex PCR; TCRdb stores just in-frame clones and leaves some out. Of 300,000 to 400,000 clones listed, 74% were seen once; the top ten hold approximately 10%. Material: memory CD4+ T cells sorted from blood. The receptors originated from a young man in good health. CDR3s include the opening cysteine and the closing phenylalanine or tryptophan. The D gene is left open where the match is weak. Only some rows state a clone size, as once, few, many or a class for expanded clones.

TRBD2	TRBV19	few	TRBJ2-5	CASNSWGGQETQYF	TGTGCCAGTAACTCGTGGGGGGGACAAGAGACCCAGTACTTC
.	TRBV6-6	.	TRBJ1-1	CASSYSQNTEAFF	TGTGCCAGCAGTTATTCCCAGAACACTGAAGCTTTCTTT
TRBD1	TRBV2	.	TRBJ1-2	CASTGTGILGGYTF	TGTGCCAGCACAGGGACAGGGATTCTTGGGGGCTACACCTTC
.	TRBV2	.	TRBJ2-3	CASSLAGTDTQYF	TGTGCCAGCAGCCTTGCGGGAACAGATACGCAGTATTTT
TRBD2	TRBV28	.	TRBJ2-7	CASSLWLAGGYEQYF	TGTGCCAGCAGTTTATGGCTAGCGGGGGGCTACGAGCAGTACTTC
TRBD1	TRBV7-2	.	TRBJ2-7	CASSFVRGQGSRQYF	TGTGCCAGCAGCTTTGTGCGGGGACAGGGGTCCCGGCAGTACTTC
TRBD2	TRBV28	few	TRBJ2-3	CASRAGVDTQYF	TGTGCCAGCAGAGCGGGAGTAGATACGCAGTATTTT
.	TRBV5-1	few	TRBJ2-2	CASSPGGNTGELFF	TGCGCCAGCAGCCCCGGGGGTAACACCGGGGAGCTGTTTTTT
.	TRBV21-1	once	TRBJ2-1	CASSAGIVGGFYSSYNEQFF	TGTGCCAGCAGCGCCGGAATCGTGGGAGGGTTTTATAGCTCCTACAATGAGCAGTTCTTC
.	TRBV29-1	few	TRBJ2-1	CSVMGGRLVDEQFF	TGCAGCGTTATGGGGGGTCGTTTGGTCGATGAGCAGTTCTTC
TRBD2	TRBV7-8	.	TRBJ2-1	CASSFPLAGAFEQFF	TGTGCCAGCAGCTTCCCCTTGGCGGGAGCTTTTGAGCAGTTCTTC
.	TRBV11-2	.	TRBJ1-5	CASSLDSNQPQHF	TGTGCCAGCAGCTTGGATAGCAATCAGCCCCAGCATTTT
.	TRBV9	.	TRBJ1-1	CASSGRVRNTEAFF	TGTGCCAGCAGCGGCAGGGTTAGGAACACTGAAGCTTTCTTT
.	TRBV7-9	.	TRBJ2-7	CASSQAREQYF	TGTGCCAGCAGCCAAGCCCGGGAGCAGTACTTC
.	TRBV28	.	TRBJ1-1	CASSSGSTEAFF	TGTGCCAGCAGTTCAGGGAGCACTGAAGCTTTCTTT
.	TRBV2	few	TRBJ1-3	CASSTRVSGNTIYF	TGTGCCAGCAGTACCAGGGTCTCTGGAAACACCATATATTTT